This passage covers 31 T cell receptor beta chains from one sample sequenced in a study of T cells after posttransplantation cyclophosphamide. The assay was immunoSEQ multiplex PCR, and TCRdb's table has in-frame clones only and misses some. Sampling found some 40,000 clones, none seen once. The sequenced sample was PBMCs. Receptors originate from a man younger than 45 in good health and a related stem cell transplant donor.

This clone has at least ten counts. V and J are TRBV15 and TRBJ2-7, with D perhaps TRBD1 (5 bases). This CDR3 is 14 amino acids long. The V and J ends lost 0 bases and 4 bases respectively, with 10 bases between them. Germline CDR1 is LNHNV and CDR2 is YYDKDF (reference sequence). The CDR3 is CATSREGPSYEQYF. The CDR3 DNA reads TGTGCCACCAGCAGAGAGGGGCCTTCTTACGAGCAGTACTTC.

In its sample, this clone was seen many times. This chain joins TRBV5-6 and TRBJ2-3, with D possibly being TRBD1 (5 bases). V lost 0 bases, J lost 2 bases, and 13 bases lay in between. The CDR3 is 16 residues long. Germline lookup yields CDR1 SGHDT and CDR2 YYEEEE. Here the CDR3 DNA reads TGTGCCAGCAGCTTGGCCATCACAGGTAACACAGATACGCAGTATTTT. Translated, it gives CASSLAITGNTDTQYF.

This clone has a handful of counts. V usage is TRBV5-6 and J usage is TRBJ1-2; 7 nucleotides line up with TRBD1. The ends lost 1 base at V and 8 bases at J; junction bases unmatched: 11. The germline gives CDR1 SGHDT, CDR2 YYEEEE. CDR3 length equals 15 residues. Here the CDR3 reads CASSLQTGWAGGYTF. The CDR3 DNA is TGTGCCAGCAGCTTGCAGACAGGGTGGGCCGGGGGCTACACCTTC.

This clone was counted many times. This chain links TRBV27 with TRBJ2-7; 12 bases are a match to TRBD2. Germline V gives CDR1 MNHEY, CDR2 SMNVEV (reference sequence). This CDR3 is built from 16 residues. The ends lost 5 bases at V and 0 bases at J; junction bases unmatched: 5. CDR3 DNA sequence: TGTGCCAGCAGTCCTAGCGGGGGGGCCTTCTCCTACGAGCAGTACTTC. Its protein product is CASSPSGGAFSYEQYF.

This clone came up many times. The chain recombines TRBV27 with TRBJ2-7, with TRBD1 identical over 7 bases. Trimming took 6 bases from V and 7 from J; bases not matched to a gene: 15. Germline V gene lookup returns CDR1 MNHEY and CDR2 SMNVEV (reference sequence). The CDR3 is made up of 15 amino acids. In nucleotides, the CDR3 is TGTGCCAGCAGCTCCTGGGACAGCTTTACGAGGGAGCAGTACTTC. Translating it yields CASSSWDSFTREQYF.

At least ten counts were recorded for this clone. The chain is built from TRBV5-4 and TRBJ2-2; D gene uncertain. The length of the CDR3 is 13 residues. With 3 bases removed from V and 5 bases from J, the gap between germline ends came to 8 bases. Germline CDR1 SGHNT, CDR2 YYREEE (reference sequence). CDR3 DNA: TGTGCCAGCAGCTCCCAAGGGACCGGGGAGCTGTTTTTT. This translates into CASSSQGTGELFF.

This clone came up many times. The chain employs TRBV11-2 and TRBJ1-6, with D possibly being TRBD1 (5 bases). Germline-derived CDR1 and CDR2 are SGHAT and FQNNGV. The V end was cut by 3 bases, the J end by 10 bases, with 7 bases between. The CDR3 consists of 12 residues. CDR3 DNA sequence: TGTGCCAGCAGCTTCTCAGGGTCACCCCTCCACTTT. This encodes CASSFSGSPLHF.

This clone has at least ten counts. The chain combines TRBV9 with TRBJ2-1; 7 bases agree with TRBD1. The CDR3 runs to 15 residues. Germline V gene sequence: CDR1 SGDLS, CDR2 YYNGEE. V trimming: 1 base; J trimming: 10 bases; junction bases outside the gene matches: 11. Written as DNA, the CDR3 is TGTGCCAGCAGCGTATCAGGAGACAGGGCGTACGAGCAGTTCTTC. It encodes CASSVSGDRAYEQFF. Full variable domain (remainder filled in from reference TRBV9 and TRBJ2-1): DSGVTQTPKHLITATGQRVTLRCSPRSGDLSVYWYQQSLDQGLQFLIQYYNGEERAKGNILERFSAQQFPDLHSELNLSSLELGDSALYFCASSVSGDRAYEQFFGPGTRLTVL.

The sample holds a few counts of this clone. This rearrangement joins TRBV7-2 to TRBJ2-3; D uncertain. Between the trimmed V and J ends, which lost 1 base and 9 bases, there was a span of 11 bases. CDR3 size: 13 residues. Germline CDR1 and CDR2: SGHTA and FQGNSA. The CDR3 here is CASSLDTRRTQYF. The DNA for the CDR3 is TGTGCCAGCAGCTTAGATACACGAAGAACGCAGTATTTT.

The V gene is TRBV5-1, the J gene TRBJ1-6, with TRBD1 matching 7 bases. CDR1 is SGHRS, CDR2 YFSETQ, per germline. Unmatched junction bases numbered 3, after V lost 1 base and J lost 5 bases. The CDR3 has 15 amino acids. This CDR3 is CASSLNRGDNSPLHF. The CDR3 nucleotides are TGCGCCAGCAGCTTGAACAGGGGAGATAATTCACCCCTCCACTTT.

This clone appeared many times. The chain couples TRBV7-9 to TRBJ1-5; TRBD1 agrees at 8 bases. The V segment lost 3 bases and the J segment 3 bases; nucleotides outside the gene matches: 4. Germline V gene data show CDR1 as SEHNR and CDR2 as FQNEAQ (reference sequence). This CDR3 region has 15 residues. The CDR3 nucleotides are TGTGCCAGCAGCTTGACAGGGGTCCACAATCAGCCCCAGCATTTT. Translation: CASSLTGVHNQPQHF.

This clone was counted at least ten times. The chain uses TRBV6-2 or TRBV6-3 and TRBJ2-1; D uncertain. Trimming removed 6 bases from V and 6 bases from J, with 15 bases in between. There are 14 residues in the CDR3. In germline, CDR1 is MNHEY, CDR2 SVGEGT. As DNA, the CDR3 is TGTGCCAGCAGCCCCCAAGGGTGGGCCAATGAGCAGTTCTTC. It is translated as CASSPQGWANEQFF.

This clone was recorded many times. This chain joins TRBV5-1 and TRBJ2-7, with 7 nucleotides matching TRBD1. The CDR3 consists of 15 residues. V dropped 0 bases and J dropped 7; count of bases not matched to a gene: 10. Germline V gene sequence: CDR1 SGHRS, CDR2 YFSETQ. DNA for the CDR3: TGCGCCAGCAGCTTGGCTGGCAGGGGGATCGGGGAGCAGTACTTC. Translated: CASSLAGRGIGEQYF.

The table lists this clone with many counts. This rearrangement joins TRBV7-8 to TRBJ1-2, with 8 bases identical to TRBD1. V was pared by 1 base and J by 6 bases, with 4 bases of the junction left unmatched. CDR3 size: 14 residues. CDR1 and CDR2 from the germline V gene are SGHVS and FQNEAQ. The CDR3 region has the DNA TGTGCCAGCAGCTTAGTTCAGGGGGCCCATGGCTACACCTTC. This encodes CASSLVQGAHGYTF.

This clone was recorded at least ten times. This chain joins TRBV5-8 and TRBJ2-5, with D possibly TRBD2 on 7 matching bases. Germline lookup yields CDR1 SGHTS and CDR2 YDEGEE. The CDR3 contains 16 residues. The V and J ends lost 0 bases and 7 bases respectively, with 19 bases between them. CDR3 protein: CASSLDHGGRPSTQYF. The DNA for the CDR3 is TGTGCCAGCAGCTTGGACCACGGGGGGCGCCCGTCGACCCAGTACTTC. Drawing the rest from reference TRBV5-8 and TRBJ2-5, the complete variable domain is EAGVTQSPTHLIKTRGQQATLRCSPISGHTSVYWYQQALGLGLQFLLWYDEGEERNRGNFPPRFSGRQFPNYSSELNVNALELEDSALYLCASSLDHGGRPSTQYFGPGTRLLVL.

This clone was observed a handful of times. The chain combines TRBV25-1 with TRBJ1-6; D perhaps matches TRBD1 (5 bases). CDR3 size: 13 residues. The V end was cut by 6 bases, the J end by 6 bases, with 9 bases between. The germline gives CDR1 MGHDK, CDR2 SYGVNS. In nucleotides, the CDR3 is TGTGCCAGCAGCAGGGAAGGTAATTCACCCCTCCACTTT. Protein product: CASSREGNSPLHF.

The table lists this clone with many counts. The V call is TRBV27, the J call TRBJ2-7; possibly TRBD1 for D (6 bases). CDR3 length: 16 residues. Trimming stripped 6 bases from V and 0 bases from J, with 18 bases between. Looked up from germline, CDR1 is MNHEY and CDR2 is SMNVEV (reference sequence). The CDR3 nucleotides read TGTGCCAGCAGCTTCAAAAGACAGGCAACCTCCTACGAGCAGTACTTC. Residues: CASSFKRQATSYEQYF.

This clone was observed many times. The gene calls are TRBV19 and TRBJ1-1, with D unclear. Between the trimmed V and J ends, which lost 1 base and 10 bases, there was a span of 16 bases. Per the germline V gene, CDR1 is LNHDA and CDR2 is SQIVND (reference sequence). This CDR3 contains 14 residues. The CDR3 loop reads CASSIAHTRSAAFF. The CDR3 bases are TGTGCCAGTAGTATAGCTCACACGAGGAGCGCAGCTTTCTTT.

The sample holds many counts of this clone. The CDR3 DNA is TGTGCCAGTAGTATAGGAGAAGTATCTCGGGAGCAGTTCTTC. Residues: CASSIGEVSREQFF. V is TRBV19 and J is TRBJ2-1; D gene unclear. V lost 1 base, J lost 10 bases, and 14 bases lay in between. CDR3 length: 14 amino acids. The V gene's germline CDR1 is LNHDA and CDR2 SQIVND (reference sequence).

This clone was counted many times. This chain uses TRBV27 with TRBJ1-5; D is uncertain. The CDR3 is 13 residues long. The V end lost 8 bases, the J end lost 3 bases, and 11 bases lay between the germline ends. Germline CDR1 and CDR2: MNHEY and SMNVEV (reference sequence). As DNA, the CDR3 is TGTGCCAGCGGCCTTCGGGTCAATCAGCCCCAGCATTTT. The encoded protein is CASGLRVNQPQHF.

This clone was counted many times. The chain is built from TRBV24-1 and TRBJ1-5; D might be TRBD1 (5 bases). V shed 6 bases and J shed 1 base, with 15 bases lying between them. CDR3 length: 16 residues. Looked up from germline, CDR1 is KGHDR and CDR2 is SFDVKD. The CDR3 DNA reads TGTGCCACCAGTCCTTCGGGGGTTTCGAGCAATCAGCCCCAGCATTTT. Translating gives CATSPSGVSSNQPQHF.

Ten or more counts support this clone. V is TRBV6-6 and J is TRBJ1-4; D is possibly TRBD1 (5 bases). In germline, CDR1 is MNHNY, CDR2 SVGAGI (reference sequence). V was clipped by 6 bases and J by 6 bases, with 14 bases between them. The CDR3 runs 14 residues. CDR3 sequence reads: CASSYRGVDEKLFF. The CDR3 DNA follows: TGTGCCAGCAGCTACAGAGGGGTTGATGAAAAACTGTTTTTT.

A few counts support this clone. The chain's CDR3 is CASSPGGLVGRSDYEQYF. For the CDR3, the DNA is TGTGCCAGCAGCCCCGGAGGACTAGTAGGACGAAGCGATTACGAGCAGTACTTC. The chain joins TRBV9 to TRBJ2-7; 7 bases match TRBD2. The CDR3 runs 18 residues. Germline V CDR1 and CDR2: SGDLS, YYNGEE. After removal of 4 bases from V and 4 bases from J, the junction contained 20 bases not matched to a gene.

This clone showed up many times. This sequence joins TRBV12-3 or TRBV12-4 and TRBJ1-1; D is unresolved. This CDR3 is built from 14 residues. V lost 3 bases and J lost 0, with 8 bases in between. CDR3 bases: TGTGCCAGCAGTTTCACATTAATGAACACTGAAGCTTTCTTT. It codes for CASSFTLMNTEAFF.

This clone was seen at least ten times. This chain links TRBV6-1 with TRBJ1-1; 7 bases line up with TRBD1. The length of the CDR3 is 13 residues. With 8 bases clipped from V and 2 bases from J, the junction kept 5 bases outside the gene matches. Germline V lookup: CDR1 MNHNS, CDR2 SASEGT. The CDR3 coding sequence is TGTGCCAGCGAGGCAGGGGGTAACACTGAAGCTTTCTTT. This codes for CASEAGGNTEAFF.

This clone was recorded many times. This chain links TRBV12-3 or TRBV12-4 with TRBJ1-1, with D perhaps matching TRBD1 (6 bases). The V end lost 4 bases, the J end lost 5 bases, and 17 bases lay between the germline ends. The CDR3 contains 15 residues. This chain's CDR3 is CASSSPAMQGTEAFF. The CDR3 DNA follows: TGTGCCAGCAGTTCCCCCGCAATGCAGGGGACTGAAGCTTTCTTT.

This clone has at least ten counts. The CDR3 loop is CASSSTGGSNQPQHF. The CDR3 DNA reads TGTGCCAGCAGTTCGACAGGTGGGAGCAATCAGCCCCAGCATTTT. This sequence joins TRBV6-6 and TRBJ1-5; TRBD1 is a possible D gene (6 bases). Germline V CDR1 and CDR2: MNHNY, SVGAGI (reference sequence). Between the trimmed V and J ends, which lost 4 bases and 1 base, there was a span of 11 bases. The CDR3 extends over 15 amino acids.

This clone has just a few counts. The V and J genes are TRBV12-3 or TRBV12-4 and TRBJ2-7; 9 bases agree with TRBD1. The CDR3 runs 13 residues. After removal of 6 bases from V and 5 bases from J, the junction contained 5 bases not matched to a gene. In DNA form, the CDR3 reads TGTGCCAGCAGCCCCGGGACAGGGAACGAGCAGTACTTC. Translating gives CASSPGTGNEQYF.

The V and J genes are TRBV20-1 and TRBJ2-3; D unclear. The CDR3 has 10 residues. Trimming took 3 bases from V and 7 from J, leaving 5 bases between them. Germline lookup yields CDR1 DFQATT and CDR2 SNEGSKA (reference sequence). The CDR3 loop reads CSASYNTQYF. The CDR3 coding sequence is TGCAGTGCTAGCTATAATACGCAGTATTTT.

This clone appeared many times. The chain has TRBV7-2 and TRBJ2-5; D gene unclear. Trimming took 6 bases from V and 2 from J, leaving 10 bases between them. This CDR3 has 13 residues. Germline V lookup: CDR1 SGHTA, CDR2 FQGNSA. The CDR3 loop is CASRTTVQETQYF. The CDR3 coding sequence is TGTGCCAGCAGAACCACAGTACAAGAGACCCAGTACTTC.

This clone was observed at least ten times. The V and J genes are TRBV7-3 and TRBJ2-5; 10 bases are shared with TRBD2. This CDR3 has 16 amino acids. Trimming took 0 bases from V and 4 from J; bases not matched to a gene: 5. The germline V gene has CDR1 SGHTA and CDR2 FQGTGA. CDR3 nucleotide sequence: TGTGCCAGCAGCTTAACGATAGCGGGGGGAAGAGAGACCCAGTACTTC. It codes for CASSLTIAGGRETQYF.